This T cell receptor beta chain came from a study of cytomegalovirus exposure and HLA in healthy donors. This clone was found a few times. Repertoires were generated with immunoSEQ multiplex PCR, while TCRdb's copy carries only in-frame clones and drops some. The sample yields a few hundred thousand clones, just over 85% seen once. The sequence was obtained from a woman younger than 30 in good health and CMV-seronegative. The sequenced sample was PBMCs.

DNA for the CDR3: TGTGCCAGTTCACAGGGGTCGAAGGAGCAGTTCTTC. It encodes CASSQGSKEQFF. The chain links TRBV28 to TRBJ2-1; TRBD1 agrees at 7 bases. The V segment lost 9 bases and the J segment 10 bases; nucleotides outside the gene matches: 9. Germline assignment: CDR1 MDHEN and CDR2 SYDVKM. This CDR3 region has 12 residues.